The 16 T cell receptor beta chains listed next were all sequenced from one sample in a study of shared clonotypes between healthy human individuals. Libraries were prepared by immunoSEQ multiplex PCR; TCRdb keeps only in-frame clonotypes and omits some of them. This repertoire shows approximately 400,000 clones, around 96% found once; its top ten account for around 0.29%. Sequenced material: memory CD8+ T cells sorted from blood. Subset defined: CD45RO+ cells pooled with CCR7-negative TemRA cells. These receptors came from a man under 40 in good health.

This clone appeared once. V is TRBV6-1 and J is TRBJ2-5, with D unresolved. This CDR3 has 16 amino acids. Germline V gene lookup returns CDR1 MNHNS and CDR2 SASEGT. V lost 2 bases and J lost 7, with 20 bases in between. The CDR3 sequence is CASSEIEAAHIGTQYF. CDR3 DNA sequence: TGTGCCAGCAGTGAAATAGAGGCAGCCCACATTGGGACCCAGTACTTC.

The CDR3 spells CASSVMRSEGTGELFF. CDR3 nucleotide sequence: TGTGCCAGCAGTGTAATGAGGTCCGAGGGAACCGGGGAGCTGTTTTTT. The V gene is TRBV25-1, the J gene TRBJ2-2, with D possibly TRBD2 on 5 matching bases. Germline values: CDR1 MGHDK, CDR2 SYGVNS. V lost 4 bases and J lost 5, with 17 bases in between. The CDR3 is made up of 16 amino acids.

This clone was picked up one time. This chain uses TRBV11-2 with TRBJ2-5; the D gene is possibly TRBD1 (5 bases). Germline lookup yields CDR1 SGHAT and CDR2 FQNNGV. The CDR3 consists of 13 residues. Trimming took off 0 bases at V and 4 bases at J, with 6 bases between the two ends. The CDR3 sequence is CASSLEGVETQYF. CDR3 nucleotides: TGTGCCAGCAGCTTAGAAGGGGTAGAGACCCAGTACTTC.

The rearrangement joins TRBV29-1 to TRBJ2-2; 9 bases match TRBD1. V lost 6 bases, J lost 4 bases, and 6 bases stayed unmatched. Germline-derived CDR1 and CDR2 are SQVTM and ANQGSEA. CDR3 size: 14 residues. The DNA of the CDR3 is TGCAGCGTCGGGGACAGGGAGGGCACCGGGGAGCTGTTTTTT. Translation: CSVGDREGTGELFF.

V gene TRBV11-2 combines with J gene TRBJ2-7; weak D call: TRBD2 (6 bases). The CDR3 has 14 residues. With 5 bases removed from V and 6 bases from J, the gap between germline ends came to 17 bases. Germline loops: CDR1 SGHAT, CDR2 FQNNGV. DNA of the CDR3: TGTGCCAGCAGCCCGAAACGGGAGAGGCTCGAGCAGTACTTC. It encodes CASSPKRERLEQYF.

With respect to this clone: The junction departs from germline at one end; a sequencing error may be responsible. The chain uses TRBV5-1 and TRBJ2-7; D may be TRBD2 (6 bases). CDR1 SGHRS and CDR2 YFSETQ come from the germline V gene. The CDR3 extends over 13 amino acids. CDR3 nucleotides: TGCGCCAGCAGCTTGGACGTTTTCGGGACGGGGGACTTC. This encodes CASSLDVFGTGDF.

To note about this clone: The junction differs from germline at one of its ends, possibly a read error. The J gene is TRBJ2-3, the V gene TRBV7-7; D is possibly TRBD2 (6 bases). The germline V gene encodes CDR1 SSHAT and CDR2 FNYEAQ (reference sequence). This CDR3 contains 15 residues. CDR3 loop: CASSLGSGSTDTQYF. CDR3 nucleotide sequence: TGTGCTAGCAGCTTAGGAAGCGGGAGCACAGATACGCAGTATTTT. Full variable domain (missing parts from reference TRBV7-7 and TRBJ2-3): GAGVSQSPRYKVTKRGQDVTLRCDPISSHATLYWYQQALGQGPEFLTYFNYEAQPDKSGLPSDRFSAERPEGSISTLTIQRTEQRDSAMYRCASSLGSGSTDTQYFGPGTRLTVL.

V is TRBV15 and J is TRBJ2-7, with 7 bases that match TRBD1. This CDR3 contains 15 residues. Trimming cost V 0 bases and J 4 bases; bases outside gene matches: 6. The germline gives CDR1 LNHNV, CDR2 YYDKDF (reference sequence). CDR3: CATSRDWDRQYEQYF. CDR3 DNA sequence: TGTGCCACCAGCAGAGATTGGGACAGACAATACGAGCAGTACTTC. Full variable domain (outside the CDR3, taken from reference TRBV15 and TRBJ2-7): DAMVIQNPRYQVTQFGKPVTLSCSQTLNHNVMYWYQQKSSQAPKLLFHYYDKDFNNEADTPDNFQSRRPNTSFCFLDIRSPGLGDTAMYLCATSRDWDRQYEQYFGPGTRLTVT.

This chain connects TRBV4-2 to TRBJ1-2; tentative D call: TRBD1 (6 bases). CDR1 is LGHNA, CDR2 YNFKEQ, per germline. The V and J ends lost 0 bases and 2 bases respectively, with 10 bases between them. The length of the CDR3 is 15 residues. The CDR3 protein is CASSQDMGANYGYTF. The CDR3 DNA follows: TGTGCCAGCAGCCAAGATATGGGGGCCAACTATGGCTACACCTTC.

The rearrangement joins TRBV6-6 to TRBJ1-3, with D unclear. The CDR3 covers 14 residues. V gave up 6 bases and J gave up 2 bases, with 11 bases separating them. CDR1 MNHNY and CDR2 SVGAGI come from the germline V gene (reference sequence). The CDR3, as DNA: TGTGCCAGCAGATTGGGTACGGCTGGAAACACCATATATTTT. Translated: CASRLGTAGNTIYF.

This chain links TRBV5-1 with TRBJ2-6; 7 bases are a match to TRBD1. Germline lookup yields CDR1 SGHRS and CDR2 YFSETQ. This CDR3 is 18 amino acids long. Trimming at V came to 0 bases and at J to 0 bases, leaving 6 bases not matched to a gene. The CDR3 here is CASSLGEQGVSGANVLTF. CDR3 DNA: TGCGCCAGCAGCTTGGGTGAGCAGGGGGTCTCTGGGGCCAACGTCCTGACTTTC.

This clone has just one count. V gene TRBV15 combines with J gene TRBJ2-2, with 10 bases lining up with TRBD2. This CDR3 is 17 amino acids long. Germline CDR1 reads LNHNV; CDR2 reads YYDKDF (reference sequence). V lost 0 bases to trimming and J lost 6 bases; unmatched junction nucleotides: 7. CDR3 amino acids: CATSRDLLSGRAGELFF. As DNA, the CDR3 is TGTGCCACCAGCAGAGACCTCTTAAGCGGGAGGGCCGGGGAGCTGTTTTTT.

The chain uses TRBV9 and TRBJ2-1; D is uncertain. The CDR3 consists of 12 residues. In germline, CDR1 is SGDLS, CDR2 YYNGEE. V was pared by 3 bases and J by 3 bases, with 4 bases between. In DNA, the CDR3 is TGTGCCAGCAGCGAAGACTACAATGAGCAGTTCTTC. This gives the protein CASSEDYNEQFF.

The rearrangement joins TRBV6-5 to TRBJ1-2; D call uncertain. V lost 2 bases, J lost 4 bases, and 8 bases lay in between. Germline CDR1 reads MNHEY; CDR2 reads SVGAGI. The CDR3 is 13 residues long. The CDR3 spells CASSYNSLYGYTF. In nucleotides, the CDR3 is TGTGCCAGCAGTTACAACAGTCTCTATGGCTACACCTTC.

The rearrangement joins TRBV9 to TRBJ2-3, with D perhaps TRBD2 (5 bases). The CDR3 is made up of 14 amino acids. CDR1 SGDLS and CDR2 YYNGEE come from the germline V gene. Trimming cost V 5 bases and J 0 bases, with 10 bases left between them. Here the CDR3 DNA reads TGTGCCAGCAGGCCTAGCCCTAGCACAGATACGCAGTATTTT. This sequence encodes CASRPSPSTDTQYF. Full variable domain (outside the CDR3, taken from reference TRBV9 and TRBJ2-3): DSGVTQTPKHLITATGQRVTLRCSPRSGDLSVYWYQQSLDQGLQFLIQYYNGEERAKGNILERFSAQQFPDLHSELNLSSLELGDSALYFCASRPSPSTDTQYFGPGTRLTVL.

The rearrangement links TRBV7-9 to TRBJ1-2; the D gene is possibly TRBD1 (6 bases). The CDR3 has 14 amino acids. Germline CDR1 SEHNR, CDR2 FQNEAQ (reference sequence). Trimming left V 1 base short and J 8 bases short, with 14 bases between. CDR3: CASSLDLGARGYTF. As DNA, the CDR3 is TGTGCCAGCAGCTTAGATCTGGGGGCTAGGGGCTACACCTTC.